The table lists the clone carrying this T cell receptor (beta chain) with a count of one. The junction and the germline gene differ at one end; a read error may be behind it. Original methodology: Quantification of nucleated cells was approximated via reference gene primer amplification. TCRdb's copy holds only in-frame clones and misses some; the assay was immunoSEQ multiplex PCR. D and trimming come from the DNA, and the V and J calls and clone size come from that table. The sample holds 65,000 to 75,000 clones, roughly four fifths seen once. These data are taken from a study of blood T cell repertoires in COVID-19. The overall study: The study drew acute and convalescent COVID-19 samples from the United States, Italy and Spain. PBMCs, B-cell-depleted T cells, or T cells were the source of the cDNA or gDNA that made up the material.

Material for sequencing was peripheral blood. The TCR was taken from a woman over 75 with acute or convalescent COVID-19.

CDR3 DNA: TGTGCTAGCAGCTTAGACAGGGGGAGTAATGAAAAACTGTTTTTT. It encodes CASSLDRGSNEKLFF. This sequence joins TRBV7-7 and TRBJ1-4, with TRBD1 matching 9 bases. Germline V gene data show CDR1 as SSHAT and CDR2 as FNYEAQ (reference sequence). The CDR3 loop spans 15 amino acids. The complete variable domain, with remaining parts taken from reference TRBV7-7 and TRBJ1-4, reads GAGVSQSPRYKVTKRGQDVTLRCDPISSHATLYWYQQALGQGPEFLTYFNYEAQPDKSGLPSDRFSAERPEGSISTLTIQRTEQRDSAMYRCASSLDRGSNEKLFFGSGTQLSVL.